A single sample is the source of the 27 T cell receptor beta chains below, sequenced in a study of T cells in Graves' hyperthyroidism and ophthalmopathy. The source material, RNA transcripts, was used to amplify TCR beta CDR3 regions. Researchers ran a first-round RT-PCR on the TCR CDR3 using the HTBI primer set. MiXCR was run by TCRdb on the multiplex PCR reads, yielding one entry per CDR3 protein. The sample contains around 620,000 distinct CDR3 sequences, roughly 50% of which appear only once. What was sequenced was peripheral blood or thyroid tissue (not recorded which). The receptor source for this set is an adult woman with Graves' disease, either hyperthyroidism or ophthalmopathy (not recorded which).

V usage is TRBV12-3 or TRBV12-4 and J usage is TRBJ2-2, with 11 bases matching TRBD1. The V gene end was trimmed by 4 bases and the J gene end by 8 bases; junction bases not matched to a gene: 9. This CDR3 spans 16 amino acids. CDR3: CASSSLDRGLRGELFF. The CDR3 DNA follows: TGTGCCAGCAGTTCTCTGGACAGGGGGCTTAGAGGGGAGCTGTTTTTT.

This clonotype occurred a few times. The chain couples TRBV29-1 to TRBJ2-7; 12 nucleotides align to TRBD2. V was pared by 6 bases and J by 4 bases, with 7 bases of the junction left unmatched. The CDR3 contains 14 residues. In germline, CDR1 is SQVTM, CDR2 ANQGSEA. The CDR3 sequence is CSVDGLAGSYEQYF. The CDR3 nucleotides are TGCAGCGTCGACGGACTAGCGGGATCGTACGAGCAGTACTTC.

The CDR3 DNA reads TGCGCCAGCAGCTTGGAAGGGACGGGCATGGGCTACACCTTC. This sequence encodes CASSLEGTGMGYTF. The chain links TRBV5-1 to TRBJ1-2; TRBD1 might be the D (5 bases). The V and J ends lost 0 bases and 8 bases respectively, with 14 bases between them. Germline assignment: CDR1 SGHRS and CDR2 YFSETQ. The CDR3 is made up of 14 amino acids.

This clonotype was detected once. The CDR3 region has the DNA TGTGCCAGTAGTGAGGGCAGGGTCGACGAGCAGTACTTC. Translation: CASSEGRVDEQYF. The chain joins TRBV19 to TRBJ2-7; either TRBD1 or TRBD2 may supply D (5 bases each). The ends were cut back, 5 bases at V and 5 bases at J, with 13 bases in the middle. This CDR3 has 13 residues. Germline V gene lookup returns CDR1 LNHDA and CDR2 SQIVND (reference sequence).

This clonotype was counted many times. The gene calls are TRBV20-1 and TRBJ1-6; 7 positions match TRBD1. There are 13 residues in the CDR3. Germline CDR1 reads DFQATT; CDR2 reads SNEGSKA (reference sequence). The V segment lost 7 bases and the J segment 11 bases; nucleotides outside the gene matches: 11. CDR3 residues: CSVRTGPLAPLHF. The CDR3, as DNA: TGCAGTGTTAGGACAGGCCCTTTGGCACCCCTCCACTTT.

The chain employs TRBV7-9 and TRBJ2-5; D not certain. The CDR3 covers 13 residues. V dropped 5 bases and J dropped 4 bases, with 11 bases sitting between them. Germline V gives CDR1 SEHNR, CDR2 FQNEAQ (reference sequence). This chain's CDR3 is CASSHPWPETQYF. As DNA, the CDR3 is TGTGCCAGCAGCCACCCCTGGCCAGAGACCCAGTACTTC.

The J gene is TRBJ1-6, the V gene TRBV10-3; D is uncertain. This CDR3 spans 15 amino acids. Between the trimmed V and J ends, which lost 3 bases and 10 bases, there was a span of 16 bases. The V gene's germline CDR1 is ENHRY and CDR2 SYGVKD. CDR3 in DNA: TGTGCCATCAGTGACGATCTGGGAAGGTCGTCACCCCTCCACTTT. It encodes CAISDDLGRSSPLHF.

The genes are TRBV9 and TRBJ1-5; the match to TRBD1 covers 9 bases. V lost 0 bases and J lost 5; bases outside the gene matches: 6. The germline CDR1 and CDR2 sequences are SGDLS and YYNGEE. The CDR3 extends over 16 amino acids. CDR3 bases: TGTGCCAGCAGCGTAGGGTTCAGACAGGGGGATCAGCCCCAGCATTTT. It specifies CASSVGFRQGDQPQHF.

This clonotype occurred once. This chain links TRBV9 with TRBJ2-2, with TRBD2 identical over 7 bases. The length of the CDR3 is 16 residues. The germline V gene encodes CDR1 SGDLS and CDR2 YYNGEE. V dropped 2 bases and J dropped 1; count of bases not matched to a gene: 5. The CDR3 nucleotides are TGTGCCAGCAGCGTCAGACTAGCCGAGAACACCGGGGAGCTGTTTTTT. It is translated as CASSVRLAENTGELFF.

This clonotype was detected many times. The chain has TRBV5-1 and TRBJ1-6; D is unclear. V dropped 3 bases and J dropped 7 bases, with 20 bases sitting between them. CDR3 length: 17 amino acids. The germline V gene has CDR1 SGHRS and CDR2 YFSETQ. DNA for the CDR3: TGCGCCAGCAGCTCCCTTGGGGTCGGGAGGATGAATTCACCCCTCCACTTT. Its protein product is CASSSLGVGRMNSPLHF.

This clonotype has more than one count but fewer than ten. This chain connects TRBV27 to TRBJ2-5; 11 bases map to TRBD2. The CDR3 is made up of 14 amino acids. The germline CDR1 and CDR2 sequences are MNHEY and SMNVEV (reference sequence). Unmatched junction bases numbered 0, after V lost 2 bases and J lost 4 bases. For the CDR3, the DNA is TGTGCCAGCAGTTTAGGGACTAGCGGAGAGACCCAGTACTTC. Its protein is CASSLGTSGETQYF.

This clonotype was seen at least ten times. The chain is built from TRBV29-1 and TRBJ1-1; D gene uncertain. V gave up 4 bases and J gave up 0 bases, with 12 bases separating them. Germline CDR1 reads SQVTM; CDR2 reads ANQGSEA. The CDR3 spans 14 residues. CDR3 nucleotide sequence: TGCAGCGTTGTAAGGGAGAAAATGAACACTGAAGCTTTCTTT. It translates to CSVVREKMNTEAFF.

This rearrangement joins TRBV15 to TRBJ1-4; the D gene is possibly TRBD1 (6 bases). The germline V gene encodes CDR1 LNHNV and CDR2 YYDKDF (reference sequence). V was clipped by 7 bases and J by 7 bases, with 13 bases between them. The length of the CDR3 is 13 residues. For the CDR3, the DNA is TGTGCCACCACCAGGGGTAACGGTGAAAAACTGTTTTTT. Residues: CATTRGNGEKLFF.

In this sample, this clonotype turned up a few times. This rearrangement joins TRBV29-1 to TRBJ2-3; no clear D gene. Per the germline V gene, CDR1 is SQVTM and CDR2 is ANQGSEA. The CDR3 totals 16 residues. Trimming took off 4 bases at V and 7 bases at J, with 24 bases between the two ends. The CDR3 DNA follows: TGCAGCGTTGTTTCAGAGGACGACACCGCCGCTAATACGCAGTATTTT. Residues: CSVVSEDDTAANTQYF.

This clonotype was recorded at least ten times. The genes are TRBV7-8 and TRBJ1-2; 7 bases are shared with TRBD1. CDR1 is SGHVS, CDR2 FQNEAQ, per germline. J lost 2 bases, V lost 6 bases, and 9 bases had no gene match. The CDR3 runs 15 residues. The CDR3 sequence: CASRPMGQLNYGYTF. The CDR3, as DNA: TGTGCCAGCAGACCGATGGGACAGCTAAACTATGGCTACACCTTC.

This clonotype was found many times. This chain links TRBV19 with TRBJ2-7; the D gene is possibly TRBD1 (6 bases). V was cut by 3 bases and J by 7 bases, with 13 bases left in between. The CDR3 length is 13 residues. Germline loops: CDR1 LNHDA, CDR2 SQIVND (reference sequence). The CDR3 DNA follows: TGTGCCAGTAGTATTGGACAGAGAGGGGAGCAGTACTTC. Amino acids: CASSIGQRGEQYF.

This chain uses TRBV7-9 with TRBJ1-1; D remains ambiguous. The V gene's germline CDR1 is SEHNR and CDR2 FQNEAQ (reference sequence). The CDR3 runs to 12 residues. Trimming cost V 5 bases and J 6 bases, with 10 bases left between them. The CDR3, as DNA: TGTGCCAGCAGCGCGGGATTTGCTGAAGCTTTCTTT. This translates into CASSAGFAEAFF.

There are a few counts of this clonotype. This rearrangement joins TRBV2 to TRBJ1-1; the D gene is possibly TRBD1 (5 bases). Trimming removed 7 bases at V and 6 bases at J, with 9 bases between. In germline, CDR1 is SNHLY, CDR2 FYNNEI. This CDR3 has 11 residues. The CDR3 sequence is CASNLGAEAFF. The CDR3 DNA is TGTGCCAGCAATTTAGGGGCTGAAGCTTTCTTT. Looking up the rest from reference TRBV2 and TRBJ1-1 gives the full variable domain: EPEVTQTPSHQVTQMGQEVILRCVPISNHLYFYWYRQILGQKVEFLVSFYNNEISEKSEIFDDQFSVERPDGSNFTLKIRSTKLEDSAMYFCASNLGAEAFFGQGTRLTVV.

CDR3 nucleotide sequence: TGTGCCAGCAGCTTCAGCGGGACAGGCGCTAAAGCTTTCTTT. Amino acid sequence: CASSFSGTGAKAFF. The rearrangement joins TRBV7-9 to TRBJ1-1; TRBD1 aligns across 8 bases. The CDR3 runs 14 residues. Looked up from germline, CDR1 is SEHNR and CDR2 is FQNEAQ (reference sequence). Unmatched junction bases numbered 9, after V lost 3 bases and J lost 9 bases.

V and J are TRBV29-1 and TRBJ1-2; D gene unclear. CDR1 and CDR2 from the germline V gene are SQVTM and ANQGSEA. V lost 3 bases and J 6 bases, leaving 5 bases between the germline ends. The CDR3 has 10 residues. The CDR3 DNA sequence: TGCAGCGTTGACAGGAATGGCTACACCTTC. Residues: CSVDRNGYTF. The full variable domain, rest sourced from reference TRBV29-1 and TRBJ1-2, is SAVISQKPSRDICQRGTSLTIQCQVDSQVTMMFWYRQQPGQSLTLIATANQGSEATYESGFVIDKFPISRPNLTFSTLTVSNMSPEDSSIYLCSVDRNGYTFGSGTRLTVV.

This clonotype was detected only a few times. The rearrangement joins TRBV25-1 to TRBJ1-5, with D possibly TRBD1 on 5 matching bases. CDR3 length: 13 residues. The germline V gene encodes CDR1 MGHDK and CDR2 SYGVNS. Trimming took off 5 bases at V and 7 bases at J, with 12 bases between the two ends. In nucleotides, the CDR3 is TGTGCCAGCAGTCCGCGGGGCCACCAGCCCCAGCATTTT. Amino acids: CASSPRGHQPQHF. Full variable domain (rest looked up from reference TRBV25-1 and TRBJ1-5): EADIYQTPRYLVIGTGKKITLECSQTMGHDKMYWYQQDPGMELHLIHYSYGVNSTEKGDLSSESTVSRIRTEHFPLTLESARPSHTSQYLCASSPRGHQPQHFGDGTRLSIL.

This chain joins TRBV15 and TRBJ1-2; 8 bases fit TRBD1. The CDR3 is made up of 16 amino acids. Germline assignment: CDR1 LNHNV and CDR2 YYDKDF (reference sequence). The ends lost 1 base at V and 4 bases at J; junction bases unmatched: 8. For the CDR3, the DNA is TGTGCCACCAGCAGAGTAGACAGGGGCTTTACCTATGGCTACACCTTC. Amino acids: CATSRVDRGFTYGYTF.

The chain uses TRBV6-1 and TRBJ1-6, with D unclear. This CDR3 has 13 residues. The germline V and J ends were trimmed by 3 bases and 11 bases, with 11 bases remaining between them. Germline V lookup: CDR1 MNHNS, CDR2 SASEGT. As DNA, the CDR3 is TGTGCCAGCAGTGATGGATCTCGGACACCCCTCCACTTT. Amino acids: CASSDGSRTPLHF.

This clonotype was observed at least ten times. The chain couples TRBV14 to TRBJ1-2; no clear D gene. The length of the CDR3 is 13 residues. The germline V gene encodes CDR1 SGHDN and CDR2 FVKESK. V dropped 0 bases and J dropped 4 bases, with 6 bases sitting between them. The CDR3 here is CASSQDFGYGYTF. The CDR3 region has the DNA TGTGCCAGCAGCCAAGATTTCGGCTATGGCTACACCTTC.

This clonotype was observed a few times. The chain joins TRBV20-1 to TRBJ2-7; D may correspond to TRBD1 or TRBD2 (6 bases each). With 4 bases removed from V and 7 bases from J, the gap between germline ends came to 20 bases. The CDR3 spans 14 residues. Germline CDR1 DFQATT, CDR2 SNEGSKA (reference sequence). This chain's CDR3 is CSAMGLGGTGEQYF. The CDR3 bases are TGCAGTGCTATGGGACTGGGGGGCACCGGGGAGCAGTACTTC.

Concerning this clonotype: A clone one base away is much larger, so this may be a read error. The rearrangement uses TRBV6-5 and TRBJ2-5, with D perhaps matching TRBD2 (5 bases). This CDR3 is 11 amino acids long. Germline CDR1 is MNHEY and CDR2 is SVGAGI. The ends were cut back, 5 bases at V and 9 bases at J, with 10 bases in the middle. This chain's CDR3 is CASSPPGAQYF. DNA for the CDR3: TGTGCCAGCAGTCCTCCCGGGGCCCAGTACTTC.

The CDR3 protein is CAWSGTGVIGELFF. In DNA, the CDR3 is TGTGCCTGGTCCGGGACAGGGGTCATCGGGGAGCTGTTTTTT. The chain is built from TRBV30 and TRBJ2-2; 10 bases fit TRBD1. Germline V gene data show CDR1 as GTSNPN and CDR2 as SVGIG (reference sequence). The trim removed 5 bases at V and 7 bases at J, leaving 7 bases unmatched. The CDR3 covers 14 residues.